The entry below gives a single T cell receptor beta chain sequence along with its context. The antigen remains unidentified. This record comes from a study of cytomegalovirus exposure and HLA in healthy donors. Study as a whole: Of the donors genotyped, 300 to 500 in all, 75% to 85% fell in the Caucasian-associated ancestry cluster.

PCR involved 60 Vbeta and 13 Jbeta primers. Assay used: immunoSEQ multiplex PCR; TCRdb lists only in-frame clones, some missing. The sample includes about 120,000 clones, over 65% of them seen just once. Study outcomes and limitations: Near-uniform donor sequencing depth was presumed by presence/absence analyses. Most of the CMV-associated TCR beta chains (in a later analysis) appeared to be HLA-restricted.

The J segment lost 1 base and the V segment lost 4 bases, leaving 7 bases of the junction unmatched. CDR1 KGHSH and CDR2 LQKENI come from the germline V gene. The CDR3 sequence is 16 residues long. The sample was PBMCs. The V and J genes are TRBV18 and TRBJ2-7, with TRBD2 matching 10 bases. This clonotype was sampled from a woman in her twenties or thirties in good health and CMV-seropositive. CDR3 sequence (DNA): TGTGCCAGCTCACGTGATACTAGCGGGGCTTCCTACGAGCAGTACTTC. Translation: CASSRDTSGASYEQYF.